These 10 T cell receptor beta chains share one sample of origin, sequenced in a study of neurological immune-mediated disorders. TCRdb fed the 5' RACE reads into MiXCR, producing one record per CDR3 protein. The table has about 80,000 distinct CDR3 sequences, about 5.5% seen once. Material for sequencing was PBMCs. The receptors shown here come from a woman in her twenties or thirties with multiple sclerosis.

The table lists this clonotype with many counts. One end of the junction fails to match germline, which may point to a read error. The gene calls are TRBV24-1 and TRBJ2-7, with D possibly being TRBD1 (7 bases). Germline CDR1 KGHDR, CDR2 SFDVKD. The CDR3 totals 13 residues. The CDR3 DNA sequence: TGTGCCACCAGTGATTTGGGAGGGGACAGTTTGATCTTC. This translates into CATSDLGGDSLIF.

There are many counts of this clonotype. The V call is TRBV5-1, the J call TRBJ2-7; 7 bases map to TRBD2. The CDR3 has 17 residues. The trim removed 0 bases at V and 0 bases at J, leaving 9 bases unmatched. In germline, CDR1 is SGHRS, CDR2 YFSETQ. The CDR3 DNA is TGCGCCAGCAGCTTGGGGGACTACCAACCAAACTCCTACGAGCAGTACTTC. As protein: CASSLGDYQPNSYEQYF.

This clonotype was detected ten times or more. The chain couples TRBV20-1 to TRBJ1-2, with 9 positions matching TRBD1. This CDR3 region has 13 residues. CDR1 is DFQATT and CDR2 is SNEGSKA in the germline V gene (reference sequence). Trimming took 0 bases from V and 8 from J; bases not matched to a gene: 4. The CDR3 DNA sequence: TGCAGTGCTAGAGATAGGACAGGGGAAGGCTACACCTTC. Its protein is CSARDRTGEGYTF.

The chain links TRBV20-1 to TRBJ2-1, with no clear D. The V end lost 0 bases, the J end lost 4 bases, and 13 bases lay between the germline ends. CDR1 is DFQATT, CDR2 SNEGSKA, per germline (reference sequence). The CDR3 is 15 amino acids. The CDR3 reads CSARDPLEKYNEQFF. The CDR3 region has the DNA TGCAGTGCTAGAGATCCGCTAGAAAAATACAATGAGCAGTTCTTC.

There are many counts of this clonotype. The rearrangement links TRBV7-9 to TRBJ2-7; the match to TRBD2 covers 11 bases. Trimming cost V 5 bases and J 0 bases; bases outside gene matches: 9. CDR1 and CDR2 (germline): SEHNR, FQNEAQ (reference sequence). The CDR3 consists of 17 residues. The CDR3 loop is CASSARLAGTSSYEQYF. The CDR3 DNA reads TGTGCCAGCAGCGCCCGACTAGCGGGGACGTCCTCCTACGAGCAGTACTTC. Drawing the rest from reference TRBV7-9 and TRBJ2-7, the complete variable domain is DTGVSQNPRHKITKRGQNVTFRCDPISEHNRLYWYRQTLGQGPEFLTYFQNEAQLEKSRLLSDRFSAERPKGSFSTLEIQRTEQGDSAMYLCASSARLAGTSSYEQYFGPGTRLTVT.

This clonotype came up many times. The rearrangement joins TRBV5-1 to TRBJ2-5; a possible D gene is TRBD1 (6 bases). CDR1 and CDR2 (germline): SGHRS, YFSETQ. Trimming left V 6 bases short and J 5 bases short, with 14 bases between. The CDR3 totals 13 residues. CDR3 amino acids: CASTDRRGETQYF. CDR3 coding DNA: TGCGCCAGCACAGACAGAAGGGGGGAGACCCAGTACTTC.

This clonotype was counted at least ten times. V usage is TRBV5-1 and J usage is TRBJ2-1; 9 bases are shared with TRBD1. The trim removed 1 base at V and 1 base at J, leaving 3 bases unmatched. CDR3 length equals 16 residues. Germline CDR1 SGHRS, CDR2 YFSETQ. CDR3 sequence: CASSLTGTGSYNEQFF. CDR3 DNA: TGCGCCAGCAGCTTGACCGGGACAGGGTCCTACAATGAGCAGTTCTTC.

This clonotype was seen many times. The chain joins TRBV11-2 to TRBJ2-3; D is ambiguous. The CDR3 length is 15 residues. The germline CDR1 and CDR2 sequences are SGHAT and FQNNGV. V dropped 2 bases and J dropped 8 bases, with 17 bases sitting between them. CDR3 protein: CASSLLTSDSTTQYF. The CDR3 nucleotides read TGTGCCAGCAGCTTACTCACTTCAGATAGCACTACGCAGTATTTT. The full variable domain, completed using reference TRBV11-2 and TRBJ2-3, is EAGVAQSPRYKIIEKRQSVAFWCNPISGHATLYWYQQILGQGPKLLIQFQNNGVVDDSQLPKDRFSAERLKGVDSTLKIQPAKLEDSAVYLCASSLLTSDSTTQYFGPGTRLTVL.

The chain couples TRBV7-3 to TRBJ2-2, with a tentative D call TRBD2 (5 bases). The CDR3 runs to 14 residues. V was pared by 4 bases and J by 3 bases, with 9 bases between. CDR1 is SGHTA, CDR2 FQGTGA, per germline. In DNA, the CDR3 is TGTGCCAGCAGCTCATCGGGGTACACCGGGGAGCTGTTTTTT. This encodes CASSSSGYTGELFF.

This clonotype was detected many times. The chain is built from TRBV29-1 and TRBJ1-2; 9 bases are shared with TRBD1. The CDR3 has 12 amino acids. V gave up 6 bases and J gave up 6 bases; unmatched junction bases: 5. Germline CDR1 SQVTM, CDR2 ANQGSEA. CDR3 DNA sequence: TGCAGCGTGGTGGGACAGGGTAATGGCTACACCTTC. Residues: CSVVGQGNGYTF.